These 10 T cell receptor beta chains came from one sample sequenced in a study of PD-L1 blockade in urothelial cancer. Using immunoSEQ multiplex PCR, the repertoire was profiled, and TCRdb retains in-frame clones only, with some absent. This table has under 130,000 clones, roughly 88% appearing once. The specimen comprised PBMCs, sampled around atezolizumab (anti-PD-L1) treatment. The receptors stem from a man aged 45-65 years with urothelial cancer.

The chain joins TRBV15 to TRBJ2-7, with D perhaps matching TRBD1 (6 bases). The germline V gene encodes CDR1 LNHNV and CDR2 YYDKDF (reference sequence). The CDR3 sequence is 14 residues long. V gave up 5 bases and J gave up 2 bases, with 13 bases separating them. Here the CDR3 reads CATSPPKGAYEQYF. The DNA for the CDR3 is TGTGCCACCAGCCCCCCTAAGGGGGCCTACGAGCAGTACTTC.

The gene calls are TRBV7-2 and TRBJ1-5; D is undetermined. The CDR3 extends over 13 amino acids. Germline assignment: CDR1 SGHTA and CDR2 FQGNSA. Trimming cost V 5 bases and J 1 base, with 6 bases left between them. As DNA, the CDR3 is TGTGCCAGCAGCCCACGGAGCAATCAGCCCCAGCATTTT. This gives the protein CASSPRSNQPQHF.

This chain links TRBV5-1 with TRBJ1-2, with TRBD1 matching over 8 bases. CDR1 and CDR2 (germline): SGHRS, YFSETQ. Unmatched junction bases numbered 10, after V lost 4 bases and J lost 8 bases. There are 14 residues in the CDR3. The CDR3 DNA reads TGCGCCAGCAGCAAGGATGGACAGGGTGGCGGCTACACCTTC. It specifies CASSKDGQGGGYTF. Together with reference TRBV5-1 and TRBJ1-2, the CDR3 gives the full variable domain: KAGVTQTPRYLIKTRGQQVTLSCSPISGHRSVSWYQQTPGQGLQFLFEYFSETQRNKGNFPGRFSGRQFSNSRSEMNVSTLELGDSALYLCASSKDGQGGGYTFGSGTRLTVV.

The J gene is TRBJ2-1, the V gene TRBV5-1; tentatively, D is TRBD2 (5 bases). The CDR3 is 16 residues long. Trimming stripped 4 bases from V and 0 bases from J, with 14 bases between. The germline CDR1 and CDR2 sequences are SGHRS and YFSETQ. The chain's CDR3 is CASSGGLESSYNEQFF. DNA of the CDR3: TGCGCCAGCAGCGGAGGACTGGAAAGCTCCTACAATGAGCAGTTCTTC.

This clone was detected once. The genes are TRBV9 and TRBJ2-3, with D uncertain. Per the germline V gene, CDR1 is SGDLS and CDR2 is YYNGEE. This CDR3 is built from 11 residues. Trimming stripped 5 bases from V and 6 bases from J, with 7 bases between. As DNA, the CDR3 is TGTGCCAGCAGGCCCGGGGATACGCAGTATTTT. Protein sequence: CASRPGDTQYF.

The table lists this clone with a count of one. The J gene is TRBJ2-3, the V gene TRBV7-6, with TRBD1 as a possible D gene (6 bases). This CDR3 has 13 residues. V was cut by 5 bases and J by 6 bases, with 12 bases left in between. Germline assignment: CDR1 SGHVS and CDR2 FNYEAQ. CDR3 amino acids: CASSDRLTDTQYF. The CDR3, as DNA: TGTGCCAGCAGCGACAGGTTAACTGATACGCAGTATTTT.

The chain combines TRBV6-1 with TRBJ2-5; 7 nucleotides match TRBD1. Germline trimming cut 7 bases from V and 5 bases from J; bases unmatched to any gene: 10. This CDR3 contains 14 residues. CDR1 is MNHNS, CDR2 SASEGT, per germline. The CDR3 region is CASMVVGGAETQYF. The CDR3, as DNA: TGTGCCAGCATGGTCGTAGGGGGCGCGGAGACCCAGTACTTC.

This clone occurred once. The J gene is TRBJ1-2, the V gene TRBV28; the D gene is possibly TRBD1 (5 bases). The germline V gene encodes CDR1 MDHEN and CDR2 SYDVKM. The CDR3 is 15 residues long. V was trimmed by 5 bases and J by 11 bases, leaving 24 bases between them. The CDR3 DNA follows: TGTGCCAGCAGTGCAATCCAGGGAGGATCAGGAGTTTACACCTTC. This encodes CASSAIQGGSGVYTF.

The chain couples TRBV7-6 to TRBJ2-3; 15 bases map to TRBD2. This CDR3 is 16 amino acids long. V shed 5 bases and J 6 bases; nucleotides not matched to a gene: 6. From germline, CDR1 is SGHVS and CDR2 FNYEAQ. The CDR3 here is CASSGGLAGGADTQYF. For the CDR3, the DNA is TGTGCCAGCAGCGGGGGACTAGCGGGAGGAGCCGATACGCAGTATTTT.

The J gene is TRBJ1-4, the V gene TRBV5-1; TRBD1 might be the D (5 bases). V was trimmed by 2 bases and J by 1 base, leaving 6 bases between them. CDR1 and CDR2 from the germline V gene are SGHRS and YFSETQ. This CDR3 region has 14 residues. This chain's CDR3 is CASSFGGTNEKLFF. For the CDR3, the DNA is TGCGCCAGCAGCTTCGGGGGAACTAATGAAAAACTGTTTTTT.